These T cell receptor beta chains were read from a single sample in a study of T cell responses to AZD1222 COVID-19 vaccine. Profiled with immunoSEQ multiplex PCR; TCRdb holds only in-frame clones, not every one. This sample yields some 84,000 clones, of which about 83% are seen a single time; 11% belongs to the top ten. The sequencing used peripheral blood, collected 28 days after the second AZD1222 dose. These receptors all come from an adult who received the AZD1222 COVID-19 vaccine. Both conserved end residues are part of each CDR3. The D gene is left open where the match is weak. Only part of the rows carry a size: once, few, many, or a class if the clone is expanded.

CASSLGLGVENEQFF	-	TRBV7-7	TRBD2
CASSRGQGAHEQYF	-	TRBV27	TRBD1
CASSLLTGNTIYF	-	TRBV7-9	-
CASSLEGPLVTQYF	-	TRBV7-2	-
CASSLGQGNTGELFF	-	TRBV7-6	TRBD1
CASSPTGFYEQYF	few	TRBV9	TRBD1
CASSRSGNHSPLHF	-	TRBV7-2	-
CASLAVGSNQPQHF	-	TRBV21-1	-
CASSVAYSSGRENREQYGYTF	-	TRBV9	-
CASTGGSDEQFF	few	TRBV2	TRBD1
CASSLDPGQGVSEQYF	-	TRBV11-3	TRBD1
CASSLRPPPDRVNTGELFF	-	TRBV7-6	TRBD1
CASSSTRAGTYGYTF	-	TRBV7-2	-
CASSVPGTYSDGYTF	-	TRBV9	-
CASSQDYGTGWGDEQFF	-	TRBV4-3	TRBD1
CAISDGREDEQYF	-	TRBV10-3	-
CASGFYEYSETQYF	-	TRBV12-5	-
CASRGGGRYNSPLHF	-	TRBV28	-
CASSLGTGREQYF	-	TRBV28	TRBD1
CASSGQGASNEKLFF	-	TRBV7-2	TRBD1
CASSPGGLGNTIYF	-	TRBV18	-
CASSRGIEETQYF	-	TRBV14	-
CASSPGGEATEAFF	few	TRBV6-2/TRBV6-3	TRBD1
CASVRGGMIGRYEQYF	-	TRBV9	-
CASGLTPGRQLSYEQYF	-	TRBV12-5	-
CASSLAHSSGNTIYF	-	TRBV5-5	-
CASSFTSGVDEQYF	-	TRBV19	TRBD2
CASSRGLEGSYF	once	TRBV5-4	TRBD2
CASSHGQGKSYEQYF	-	TRBV27	TRBD1
CAINEPTNMGAYGYTF	-	TRBV10-3	-
CASSFGRGYGYTF	-	TRBV12-3/TRBV12-4	TRBD1
CATSRDVGGGRYGYTF	-	TRBV15	-
CASSGEGPGSTDTQYF	few	TRBV2	-
CASGFGGSSSYEQYF	-	TRBV7-9	TRBD2
CASSLDAASTEAFF	-	TRBV5-8	-
CASSFGKYNEQFF	-	TRBV27	-
CASSWRPGQGAWGNQPQHF	-	TRBV5-4	TRBD1
CASSPGTGFFTGELFF	-	TRBV9	TRBD1
CASSVGQGGPLNTGELFF	-	TRBV9	-
CASSPPGTWANNEQFF	-	TRBV9	-
CASRRHLSGNTIYF	-	TRBV28	-
CASSQVSFGTAYNEQFF	-	TRBV3-1/TRBV3-2	TRBD1
CASSQGNSYEQYF	-	TRBV3-1/TRBV3-2	-
CSVEDKRPHGYTF	-	TRBV29-1	-
CASSRHGPTNEKLFF	-	TRBV6-5	-
CASSLGTSGTLQETQYF	-	TRBV11-2	TRBD2
CASSLKLRTLQETQYF	-	TRBV7-3	-
CASSPGWTTNTGELFF	few	TRBV18	-
CASRDTGRGTYEQYF	-	TRBV6-5	-
CATSRGLAGGTDTQYF	once	TRBV15	TRBD2